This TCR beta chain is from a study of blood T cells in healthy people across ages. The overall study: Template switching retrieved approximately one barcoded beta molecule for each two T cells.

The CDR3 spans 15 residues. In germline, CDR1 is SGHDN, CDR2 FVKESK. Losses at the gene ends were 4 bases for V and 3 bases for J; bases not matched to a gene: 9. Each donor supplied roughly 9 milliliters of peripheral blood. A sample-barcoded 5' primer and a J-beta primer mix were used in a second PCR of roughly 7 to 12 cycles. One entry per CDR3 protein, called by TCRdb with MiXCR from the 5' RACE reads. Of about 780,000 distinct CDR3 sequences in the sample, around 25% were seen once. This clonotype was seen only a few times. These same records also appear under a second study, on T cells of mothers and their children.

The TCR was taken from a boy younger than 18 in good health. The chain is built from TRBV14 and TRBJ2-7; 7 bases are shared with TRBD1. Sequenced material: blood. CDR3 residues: CASSRTTGPSYEQYF. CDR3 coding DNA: TGTGCCAGCAGCCGAACGACAGGGCCTAGCTACGAGCAGTACTTC.